Presented here are 5 T cell receptor beta chains from one specimen sequenced in a study of OX40 agonist ivuxolimab in advanced cancers. Clones were sequenced by immunoSEQ multiplex PCR, and TCRdb holds only the in-frame ones, with some missing. This sample yields approximately 73,000 clones, of which about 89% are seen a single time; over 10% belongs to the top ten. This specimen was CD4+ or CD8+ T cells sorted from blood, taken in a trial of the OX40 agonist ivuxolimab. These receptors were taken from an adult with an advanced solid tumor such as melanoma, head and neck, liver or kidney cancer.

The chain recombines TRBV7-2 with TRBJ2-7; a weak D match, TRBD1 (5 bases). Per germline, CDR1 SGHTA and CDR2 FQGNSA. V lost 6 bases and J lost 4, with 13 bases in between. The CDR3 has 13 residues. CDR3 bases: TGTGCCAGCAGTCCCTCGGCAGGGTACGAGCAGTACTTC. It yields the protein CASSPSAGYEQYF.

Concerning this clone: The junction and the germline gene differ at one end; a read error may be behind it. The CDR3 nucleotides are TGTGCCAGCATTGGCCCGTCCTCCGAGCAGTACTTC. It encodes CASIGPSSEQYF. V usage is TRBV2 and J usage is TRBJ2-7; D uncertain. Germline V gene sequence: CDR1 SNHLY, CDR2 FYNNEI. This CDR3 spans 12 amino acids.

The chain has TRBV11-2 and TRBJ2-5, with D maybe TRBD1 (6 bases). The V and J ends lost 8 bases and 2 bases respectively, with 15 bases between them. This CDR3 is built from 14 residues. CDR1 and CDR2 from the germline V gene are SGHAT and FQNNGV. The CDR3 bases are TGTGCCAGCGGCCACAGGGATACGCAAGAGACCCAGTACTTC. This codes for CASGHRDTQETQYF.

The genes are TRBV15 and TRBJ2-1; 11 nucleotides agree with TRBD2. Trimming removed 6 bases from V and 4 bases from J; junction bases left unmatched: 11. The CDR3 covers 17 residues. The germline V gene has CDR1 LNHNV and CDR2 YYDKDF (reference sequence). CDR3 loop: CATSQARRLAGYNEQFF. The CDR3 region has the DNA TGTGCCACCAGTCAAGCTCGTAGACTAGCGGGATACAATGAGCAGTTCTTC.

The V call is TRBV19, the J call TRBJ1-2, with D possibly matching TRBD1 (6 bases). The CDR3 sequence is 14 residues long. In germline, CDR1 is LNHDA, CDR2 SQIVND (reference sequence). V was pared by 5 bases and J by 8 bases, with 18 bases between. The CDR3 coding sequence is TGTGCCAGTAGTGATTCGGCAGGGGCCCGGGGCTACACCTTC. This encodes CASSDSAGARGYTF.